Below are 26 T cell receptor beta chains sequenced from a single sample in a study of beta chain features in type 1 diabetes. Study-level points and caveats: In all four CD4+ subsets, TCRB CDR3 length was significantly, moderately reduced in type 1 diabetes.

TCRB transcripts that were expressed got sequenced, as all of the isolated RNA had been reverse transcribed. The method was immunoSEQ multiplex PCR; TCRdb's version includes in-frame clones alone and lacks a portion of them. The sample holds about 740,000 clones; 13% are singletons and the top ten take 0.022%. The antigens these receptors bind are not known. Sequenced input: naive CD4+ T cells from blood. These receptors were collected from a man between 18 and 35 years old with type 1 diabetes.

To note about this clone: The identical CDR3 is also encoded by other nucleotide sequences in the sample. V gene TRBV6-5 combines with J gene TRBJ1-3; D is possibly TRBD1 (5 bases). The CDR3 has 15 amino acids. The germline gives CDR1 MNHEY, CDR2 SVGAGI. Trimming pared 0 bases from V and 2 bases from J, leaving 8 bases between. CDR3 sequence reads: CASSYSGGAGNTIYF. CDR3 coding DNA: TGTGCCAGCAGTTACTCGGGGGGAGCTGGAAACACCATATATTTT.

This sequence joins TRBV5-1 and TRBJ1-2, with 12 nucleotides matching TRBD1. This CDR3 region has 16 residues. The germline gives CDR1 SGHRS, CDR2 YFSETQ. V gave up 3 bases and J gave up 2 bases; unmatched junction bases: 5. The CDR3 spells CASSWPGQGANYGYTF. DNA of the CDR3: TGCGCCAGCAGCTGGCCGGGACAGGGGGCGAACTATGGCTACACCTTC.

V and J are TRBV6-5 and TRBJ2-1; D tentatively fits TRBD1 or TRBD2 (5 bases each). The V end lost 6 bases, the J end lost 6 bases, and 12 bases lay between the germline ends. Germline V CDR1 and CDR2: MNHEY, SVGAGI. The CDR3 is 13 amino acids. CDR3 coding DNA: TGTGCCAGCAGCCCCAGGGCGGGCAATGAGCAGTTCTTC. Protein sequence: CASSPRAGNEQFF.

The gene calls are TRBV21-1 and TRBJ2-7; the table's D gene call, TRBD1, was not cross checked with the DNA. TRBV21-1 is assigned pseudogene status. The CDR3 has 13 residues. CDR3 sequence (DNA): TGTGCCCCTCAACGGACAGGGTGGTACGAGCAGTACTTC. Translated: CAPQRTGWYEQYF.

The gene calls are TRBV27 and TRBJ1-6; D is ambiguous. Germline CDR1 is MNHEY and CDR2 is SMNVEV (reference sequence). Trimming took 5 bases from V and 9 from J, leaving 14 bases between them. This CDR3 comprises 14 residues. CDR3: CASSPVSSGSPLHF. The CDR3 DNA sequence: TGTGCCAGCAGTCCAGTCAGTAGCGGTTCACCCCTCCACTTT.

This clone was counted only a few times. The chain couples TRBV30 to TRBJ1-2; D gene ambiguous. The CDR3 consists of 11 residues. In germline, CDR1 is GTSNPN, CDR2 SVGIG (reference sequence). The V and J ends lost 5 bases and 8 bases respectively, with 12 bases between them. CDR3 coding DNA: TGTGCCTGGGTGGAAAGTCGGGGCTACACCTTC. It codes for CAWVESRGYTF. The whole variable domain, remainder taken from reference TRBV30 and TRBJ1-2, is SQTIHQWPATLVQPVGSPLSLECTVEGTSNPNLYWYRQAAGRGLQLLFYSVGIGQISSEVPQNLSASRPQDRQFILSSKKLLLSDSGFYLCAWVESRGYTFGSGTRLTVV.

V and J are TRBV6-5 and TRBJ2-1; D is uncertain. The V gene's germline CDR1 is MNHEY and CDR2 SVGAGI. This CDR3 region has 13 residues. Trimming took off 5 bases at V and 7 bases at J, with 12 bases between the two ends. CDR3: CASSEVVGNEQFF. The CDR3 DNA reads TGTGCCAGCAGTGAAGTAGTCGGGAATGAGCAGTTCTTC.

Only a few counts were recorded for this clone. The chain joins TRBV14 to TRBJ2-3; tentative D call: TRBD1 (6 bases). Trimming took 1 base from V and 2 from J, leaving 16 bases between them. From germline, CDR1 is SGHDN and CDR2 FVKESK. The CDR3 extends over 17 amino acids. DNA of the CDR3: TGTGCCAGCAGCCAAGTATGGGGACATCAATACACAGATACGCAGTATTTT. Translated, it gives CASSQVWGHQYTDTQYF.

This clone has just a few counts. The rearrangement joins TRBV7-9 to TRBJ2-3; tentatively, D is TRBD1 (6 bases). Trimming stripped 7 bases from V and 2 bases from J, with 19 bases between. This CDR3 spans 16 amino acids. CDR1 and CDR2 (germline): SEHNR, FQNEAQ (reference sequence). The CDR3: CASTRTEATHTDTQYF. In nucleotides, the CDR3 is TGTGCCAGCACCCGGACAGAGGCCACACACACAGATACGCAGTATTTT.

CDR3 nucleotide sequence: TGTGCCAGCAAGGAGGGGTATTACAATTCACCCCTCCACTTT. Protein sequence: CASKEGYYNSPLHF. The chain couples TRBV27 to TRBJ1-6, with a tentative D call TRBD1 (5 bases). Germline CDR1 is MNHEY and CDR2 is SMNVEV (reference sequence). The CDR3 has 14 amino acids. Trimming took 7 bases from V and 7 from J, leaving 14 bases between them.

V and J are TRBV2 and TRBJ1-5; 10 nucleotides match TRBD1. This CDR3 region has 17 residues. The junction had 10 bases not matched to a gene; V was cut back by 6 bases and J by 2 bases. CDR1 and CDR2 from the germline V gene are SNHLY and FYNNEI. CDR3 in DNA: TGTGCCAGCAGCCTGACAGGGGGCAAAGGAGGCAATCAGCCCCAGCATTTT. Translation: CASSLTGGKGGNQPQHF. Looking up the rest from reference TRBV2 and TRBJ1-5 gives the full variable domain: EPEVTQTPSHQVTQMGQEVILRCVPISNHLYFYWYRQILGQKVEFLVSFYNNEISEKSEIFDDQFSVERPDGSNFTLKIRSTKLEDSAMYFCASSLTGGKGGNQPQHFGDGTRLSIL.

The V gene is TRBV29-1, the J gene TRBJ1-4; 9 bases line up with TRBD1. With 7 bases clipped from V and 6 bases from J, the junction kept 9 bases outside the gene matches. The CDR3 covers 14 residues. The germline CDR1 and CDR2 sequences are SQVTM and ANQGSEA. The CDR3 reads CSARGTGTDEKLFF. DNA for the CDR3: TGCAGCGCTAGGGGGACAGGGACTGATGAAAAACTGTTTTTT. Filled out from reference TRBV29-1 and TRBJ1-4, the complete variable domain reads SAVISQKPSRDICQRGTSLTIQCQVDSQVTMMFWYRQQPGQSLTLIATANQGSEATYESGFVIDKFPISRPNLTFSTLTVSNMSPEDSSIYLCSARGTGTDEKLFFGSGTQLSVL.

This chain links TRBV5-5 with TRBJ2-1, with D uncertain. The CDR3 length is 14 residues. Germline V CDR1 and CDR2: SGHKS, YYEKEE (reference sequence). Trimming removed 2 bases from V and 4 bases from J, with 10 bases in between. The CDR3 region is CASSFSHLYNEQFF. The DNA for the CDR3 is TGTGCCAGCAGCTTCTCCCATCTTTACAATGAGCAGTTCTTC.

Only a few counts were recorded for this clone. The chain has TRBV5-6 and TRBJ1-1; TRBD1 matches 8 bases. The length of the CDR3 is 11 residues. V trimming: 4 bases; J trimming: 10 bases; junction bases outside the gene matches: 3. The V gene's germline CDR1 is SGHDT and CDR2 YYEEEE. The CDR3 DNA follows: TGTGCCAGCAGCCAAGGACAGGGAGCTTTCTTT. Translation gives CASSQGQGAFF.

This clone was picked up a small number of times. The chain recombines TRBV5-1 with TRBJ2-5; tentatively, D is TRBD2 (6 bases). This CDR3 has 15 amino acids. V was shortened by 1 base and J by 2 bases, with 12 bases between the two germline ends. Looked up from germline, CDR1 is SGHRS and CDR2 is YFSETQ. The DNA for the CDR3 is TGCGCCAGCAGCTTGCAGAGCGGGCCGCAAGAGACCCAGTACTTC. Translation gives CASSLQSGPQETQYF.

V usage is TRBV5-1 and J usage is TRBJ2-2; 8 bases are shared with TRBD1. The V segment lost 3 bases and the J segment 2 bases; nucleotides outside the gene matches: 3. Germline-derived CDR1 and CDR2 are SGHRS and YFSETQ. The CDR3 is 15 amino acids. The CDR3 coding sequence is TGCGCCAGCAGCTGGACAGGGATAAACACCGGGGAGCTGTTTTTT. Its protein is CASSWTGINTGELFF.

This clone has only one observation. The CDR3 DNA sequence: TGTGCCAGCAGCCCATGGACAGGGCAAGAGACCCAGTACTTC. Its translation is CASSPWTGQETQYF. This chain links TRBV7-2 with TRBJ2-5; 8 bases match TRBD1. This CDR3 region has 14 residues. Germline V gene data show CDR1 as SGHTA and CDR2 as FQGNSA. The J segment lost 2 bases and the V segment lost 5 bases, leaving 4 bases of the junction unmatched.

A few counts support this clone. The gene calls are TRBV2 and TRBJ1-2; 7 nucleotides match TRBD1. The CDR3 sequence is 13 residues long. Germline CDR1 and CDR2: SNHLY and FYNNEI. V shed 5 bases, J shed 1 base, and the junction held 1 base outside the gene matches. CDR3 nucleotide sequence: TGTGCCAGCAGTCGGGACAGTAACTATGGCTACACCTTC. This gives the protein CASSRDSNYGYTF. Together with reference TRBV2 and TRBJ1-2, the CDR3 gives the full variable domain: EPEVTQTPSHQVTQMGQEVILRCVPISNHLYFYWYRQILGQKVEFLVSFYNNEISEKSEIFDDQFSVERPDGSNFTLKIRSTKLEDSAMYFCASSRDSNYGYTFGSGTRLTVV.

This clone was detected a few times. The chain is built from TRBV6-5 and TRBJ2-5, with a tentative D call TRBD2 (5 bases). The CDR3 has 14 residues. With 6 bases removed from V and 3 bases from J, the gap between germline ends came to 14 bases. Looked up from germline, CDR1 is MNHEY and CDR2 is SVGAGI. The CDR3 DNA sequence: TGTGCCAGCAGACTGGACTCGCCCAAAGAGACCCAGTACTTC. It translates to CASRLDSPKETQYF.

This clone was detected only a few times. The rearrangement links TRBV7-2 to TRBJ1-1; TRBD1 might be the D (5 bases). CDR1 and CDR2 (germline): SGHTA, FQGNSA. V lost 0 bases, J lost 6 bases, and 11 bases lay in between. The CDR3 contains 14 residues. The CDR3: CASSLAGVSAEAFF. CDR3 coding DNA: TGTGCCAGCAGCTTAGCAGGGGTTTCAGCTGAAGCTTTCTTT.

This clone was counted between two and nine times. Other DNA sequences in the same sample also yield this CDR3. This chain uses TRBV28 with TRBJ1-3, with no clear D. The CDR3 has 14 residues. Between the trimmed V and J ends, which lost 2 bases and 0 bases, there was a span of 5 bases. The germline V gene encodes CDR1 MDHEN and CDR2 SYDVKM. CDR3 protein: CASSLGSSGNTIYF. The CDR3 DNA sequence: TGTGCCAGCAGTTTAGGGTCCTCTGGAAACACCATATATTTT.

V and J are TRBV28 and TRBJ2-7; 12 positions match TRBD2. V shed 6 bases, J shed 9 bases, and the junction held 12 bases outside the gene matches. The germline gives CDR1 MDHEN, CDR2 SYDVKM. The CDR3 contains 15 residues. In nucleotides, the CDR3 is TGTGCCAGCAGCTCCCCGGCTAGCGGGGGGGACGTGCAGTACTTC. It translates to CASSSPASGGDVQYF.

V gene TRBV10-3 combines with J gene TRBJ2-4, with D maybe TRBD2 (6 bases). Trimming left V 3 bases short and J 7 bases short, with 19 bases between. Germline assignment: CDR1 ENHRY and CDR2 SYGVKD. The CDR3 covers 16 residues. CDR3 nucleotides: TGTGCCATCAGTGACCCGGCGGGGAACCCCCCGAACATTCAGTACTTC. It translates to CAISDPAGNPPNIQYF.

This clone has a handful of counts. CDR3 nucleotide sequence: TGTGCCAGCAGCGTAGGGTTACAGCCCTACGAGCAGTACTTC. It is translated as CASSVGLQPYEQYF. This chain connects TRBV9 to TRBJ2-7; D unresolved. From germline, CDR1 is SGDLS and CDR2 YYNGEE. Trimming left V 0 bases short and J 2 bases short, with 9 bases between. The CDR3 runs to 14 residues.

This chain's CDR3 is CASSARTSGFQETQYF. CDR3 DNA: TGCGCCAGCAGCGCCCGGACTAGCGGGTTCCAAGAGACCCAGTACTTC. The J gene is TRBJ2-5, the V gene TRBV5-1; 11 nucleotides match TRBD2. This CDR3 has 16 residues. The V segment lost 4 bases and the J segment 1 base; nucleotides outside the gene matches: 6. Germline assignment: CDR1 SGHRS and CDR2 YFSETQ.

The V gene is TRBV11-3, the J gene TRBJ2-1, with a possible D match to TRBD2 (5 bases). The germline V and J ends were trimmed by 7 bases and 4 bases, with 14 bases remaining between them. Germline CDR1 and CDR2: SGHNT and YENEEA. The CDR3 extends over 14 amino acids. The chain's CDR3 is CASTAGVTYNEQFF. The CDR3 bases are TGTGCCAGCACGGCCGGGGTTACTTACAATGAGCAGTTCTTC.